The 21 T cell receptor beta chains reported below all come from one sample, sequenced in a study of low-dose radiotherapy and immunotherapy resistance in tumors. First-strand cDNA used TRAV- and TRBV-specific primers, covering alpha and beta chains. With a constant-region primer and a V-primer adapter, TCRs were subjected to roughly 20 PCR cycles of amplification. TCRdb reprocessed the reads via MiXCR and lists one record per CDR3 protein. The table records around 80,000 distinct CDR3 sequences, around a sixth of them present only once. The time point was: after trial treatment. As to treatment: LDRT plus nivolumab, ipilimumab, low-dose cyclophosphamide and aspirin (RACIN trial). Sequencing was performed on PBMCs, taken after low-dose radiotherapy plus immunotherapy. The receptors were sampled from a male donor with prostate cancer.

This clonotype was seen ten or more times. The V gene is TRBV24-1, the J gene TRBJ2-2; TRBD1 matches 7 bases. CDR1 KGHDR and CDR2 SFDVKD come from the germline V gene. CDR3 length equals 17 residues. The V gene end was trimmed by 2 bases and the J gene end by 5 bases; junction bases not matched to a gene: 10. Here the CDR3 reads CATSDSPGTVSTGELFF. DNA of the CDR3: TGTGCCACCAGTGATTCCCCCGGGACAGTTTCAACCGGGGAGCTGTTTTTT.

This clonotype was counted at least ten times. V is TRBV6-2 or TRBV6-3 and J is TRBJ2-1; TRBD2 agrees at 8 bases. The V segment lost 7 bases and the J segment 6 bases; nucleotides outside the gene matches: 8. This CDR3 has 14 residues. Germline CDR1 MNHEY, CDR2 SVGEGT. CDR3 in DNA: TGTGCCAGCATTCAGGCGGGAGGTGGCAATGAGCAGTTCTTC. It codes for CASIQAGGGNEQFF.

This clonotype was counted at least ten times. The chain joins TRBV5-1 to TRBJ1-1; no clear D gene. CDR1 and CDR2 (germline): SGHRS, YFSETQ. This CDR3 is built from 14 residues. V shed 0 bases and J shed 7 bases, with 13 bases lying between them. The CDR3 is CASSLAQTSLEAFF. As DNA, the CDR3 is TGCGCCAGCAGCTTGGCCCAGACCTCGCTTGAAGCTTTCTTT.

The rearrangement uses TRBV14 and TRBJ1-1, with 7 positions matching TRBD1. CDR1 and CDR2 (germline): SGHDN, FVKESK. V lost 4 bases, J lost 6 bases, and 5 bases stayed unmatched. The CDR3 consists of 13 residues. This CDR3 is CASSRQGTAEAFF. The CDR3 nucleotides are TGTGCCAGCAGCCGACAGGGCACCGCTGAAGCTTTCTTT.

J is TRBJ2-3 and V is TRBV5-1; 9 nucleotides align to TRBD2. The ends lost 2 bases at V and 11 bases at J; junction bases unmatched: 6. The CDR3 contains 13 residues. Germline lookup yields CDR1 SGHRS and CDR2 YFSETQ. CDR3 nucleotides: TGCGCCAGCAGCTTCGGAGCGGGAGGCCGGCAGTATTTT. Translating it yields CASSFGAGGRQYF.

This clonotype showed up many times. DNA of the CDR3: TGTGCCAGCAGGAGGACAGAGGAAAGCACTGAAGCTTTCTTT. Residues: CASRRTEESTEAFF. V gene TRBV12-3 or TRBV12-4 combines with J gene TRBJ1-1; perhaps TRBD1 as D (6 bases). The CDR3 consists of 14 residues. V shed 6 bases and J shed 4 bases, with 15 bases lying between them.

This clonotype was detected many times. V is TRBV28 and J is TRBJ2-3; D is unresolved. The CDR3 is 11 residues long. Germline V gene lookup returns CDR1 MDHEN and CDR2 SYDVKM. V was shortened by 7 bases and J by 6 bases, with 8 bases between the two germline ends. The CDR3 nucleotides read TGTGCCAGCAAAAGGGCGGATACGCAGTATTTT. The encoded protein is CASKRADTQYF.

This clonotype was detected ten times or more. The chain combines TRBV28 with TRBJ2-1, with D possibly TRBD1 on 8 matching bases. The V end was cut by 6 bases, the J end by 6 bases, with 12 bases between. The length of the CDR3 is 13 residues. Germline-derived CDR1 and CDR2 are MDHEN and SYDVKM. CDR3 amino acids: CASRQGGSNEQFF. For the CDR3, the DNA is TGTGCCAGCAGACAGGGGGGGAGCAATGAGCAGTTCTTC.

J is TRBJ2-3 and V is TRBV29-1; D may match TRBD1 or TRBD2 (6 bases each). CDR1 SQVTM and CDR2 ANQGSEA come from the germline V gene. This CDR3 is built from 11 residues. V gave up 6 bases and J gave up 8 bases, with 12 bases separating them. Here the CDR3 reads CSVRGAATQYF. Written as DNA, the CDR3 is TGCAGCGTGAGGGGGGCTGCTACGCAGTATTTT.

This clonotype was observed at least ten times. The chain carries TRBV6-6 and TRBJ1-1; weak D call: TRBD1 (5 bases). The CDR3 totals 14 residues. Between the trimmed V and J ends, which lost 6 bases and 1 base, there was a span of 12 bases. The germline V gene has CDR1 MNHNY and CDR2 SVGAGI (reference sequence). The CDR3 reads CASSQGHGNTEAFF. For the CDR3, the DNA is TGTGCCAGCAGCCAAGGACACGGGAACACTGAAGCTTTCTTT.

This clonotype was observed at least ten times. The gene calls are TRBV29-1 and TRBJ1-2; D might be TRBD1 (6 bases). Trimming pared 3 bases from V and 8 bases from J, leaving 10 bases between. The CDR3 sequence is 11 residues long. Germline loops: CDR1 SQVTM, CDR2 ANQGSEA. The CDR3 DNA sequence: TGCAGCGTTGAGGGGGCGGGGGGCTACACCTTC. It encodes CSVEGAGGYTF.

This clonotype was observed at least ten times. The chain uses TRBV12-3 or TRBV12-4 and TRBJ2-3; unclear D gene. This CDR3 is 11 amino acids long. V shed 8 bases and J shed 0 bases, with 3 bases lying between them. The CDR3 region is CASGSTDTQYF. The DNA for the CDR3 is TGTGCCAGCGGGAGCACAGATACGCAGTATTTT.

There are many counts of this clonotype. An end of the junction does not agree with germline; a read error may underlie this. The chain is built from TRBV7-6 and TRBJ2-2; D might be TRBD2 (5 bases). The length of the CDR3 is 15 residues. In germline, CDR1 is SGHVS, CDR2 FNYEAQ. The CDR3 here is CASSTGLRNAGELFF. CDR3 DNA: TGTGCCAGCAGCACTGGACTGAGGAACGCCGGGGAGCTGTTTTTT.

This clonotype was counted at least ten times. The V gene is TRBV7-2, the J gene TRBJ1-1, with D possibly being TRBD1 (5 bases). The ends were cut back, 5 bases at V and 4 bases at J, with 11 bases in the middle. The CDR3 is made up of 13 amino acids. Germline loops: CDR1 SGHTA, CDR2 FQGNSA. The CDR3 DNA sequence: TGTGCCAGCAGCCCCGGGGGTCCCACTGAAGCTTTCTTT. It translates to CASSPGGPTEAFF.

This clonotype has at least ten counts. The CDR3 nucleotides are TGTGCCAGCAGTTTGGAGGCAATGAACACTGAAGCTTTCTTT. It codes for CASSLEAMNTEAFF. V gene TRBV28 combines with J gene TRBJ1-1; D remains unclear. Trimming shortened V by 3 bases and J by 0 bases, and 8 bases separated the two germline ends. The CDR3 is 14 amino acids. In germline, CDR1 is MDHEN, CDR2 SYDVKM.

This clonotype was recorded at least ten times. The V and J genes are TRBV15 and TRBJ2-2; 7 positions agree with TRBD1. The CDR3 contains 15 residues. V lost 1 base, J lost 6 bases, and 5 bases stayed unmatched. CDR1 and CDR2 from the germline V gene are LNHNV and YYDKDF (reference sequence). Here the CDR3 reads CATSRAGTAAGELFF. The CDR3 coding sequence is TGTGCCACCAGCAGAGCCGGGACAGCGGCCGGGGAGCTGTTTTTT.

This clonotype has ten or more counts. This rearrangement joins TRBV6-2 or TRBV6-3 to TRBJ2-7; D ambiguous. The CDR3 is made up of 16 amino acids. CDR1 and CDR2 (germline): MNHEY, SVGEGT. The V end was cut by 5 bases, the J end by 5 bases, with 22 bases between. The CDR3 sequence is CASSPALRARSHEQYF. DNA of the CDR3: TGTGCCAGCAGTCCCGCCTTACGGGCTCGTAGCCACGAGCAGTACTTC.

This clonotype was seen many times. The V and J genes are TRBV29-1 and TRBJ2-1, with 8 bases matching TRBD1. The CDR3 consists of 15 residues. The trim removed 0 bases at V and 7 bases at J, leaving 8 bases unmatched. The germline gives CDR1 SQVTM, CDR2 ANQGSEA. The CDR3 DNA sequence: TGCAGCGTTGAAGAGATGGACAGGGTTGGGAATGAGCAGTTCTTC. Protein product: CSVEEMDRVGNEQFF.

This clonotype was recorded at least ten times. This sequence joins TRBV7-9 and TRBJ2-3; TRBD2 agrees at 13 bases. The CDR3 loop spans 16 amino acids. V lost 7 bases and J lost 2; bases outside the gene matches: 6. Germline CDR1 is SEHNR and CDR2 is FQNEAQ (reference sequence). Here the CDR3 DNA reads TGTGCCAGCATTCCGGGGACTAGCGGGACCACAGATACGCAGTATTTT. As protein: CASIPGTSGTTDTQYF.

The sample holds many counts of this clonotype. Written as DNA, the CDR3 is TGTGCCAGCAGCACCCGGAGGAGCGACGAGCAGTACTTC. Its translation is CASSTRRSDEQYF. The genes are TRBV7-9 and TRBJ2-7, with D tentatively TRBD2 (5 bases). There are 13 residues in the CDR3. V was trimmed by 5 bases and J by 5 bases, leaving 13 bases between them. Germline loops: CDR1 SEHNR, CDR2 FQNEAQ (reference sequence). Based on the CDR3 plus reference TRBV7-9 and TRBJ2-7, the full variable domain is DTGVSQNPRHKITKRGQNVTFRCDPISEHNRLYWYRQTLGQGPEFLTYFQNEAQLEKSRLLSDRFSAERPKGSFSTLEIQRTEQGDSAMYLCASSTRRSDEQYFGPGTRLTVT.

As for this clonotype: It differs at one base from a far larger clone, so likely a read error. The chain uses TRBV10-3 and TRBJ2-7, with D tentatively TRBD2 (6 bases). The CDR3 is made up of 15 amino acids. V dropped 3 bases and J dropped 7 bases, with 19 bases sitting between them. From germline, CDR1 is ENHRY and CDR2 SYGVKD. CDR3 in DNA: TGTGCCATCAGTGATGGGGGGAGCTCCTACAATGAGCAGTACTTC. As protein: CAISDGGSSYNEQYF.